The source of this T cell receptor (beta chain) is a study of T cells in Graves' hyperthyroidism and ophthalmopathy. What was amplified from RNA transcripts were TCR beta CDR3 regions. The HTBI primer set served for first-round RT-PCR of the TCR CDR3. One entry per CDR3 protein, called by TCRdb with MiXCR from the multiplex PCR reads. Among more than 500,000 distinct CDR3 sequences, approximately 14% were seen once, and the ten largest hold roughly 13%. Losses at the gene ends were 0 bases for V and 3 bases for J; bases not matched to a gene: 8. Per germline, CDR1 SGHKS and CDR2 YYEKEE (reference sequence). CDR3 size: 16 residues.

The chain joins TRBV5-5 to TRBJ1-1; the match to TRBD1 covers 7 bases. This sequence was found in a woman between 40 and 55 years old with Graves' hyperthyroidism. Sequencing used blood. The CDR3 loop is CASSLAGAQGYTEAFF. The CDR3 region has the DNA TGTGCCAGCAGCTTGGCCGGGGCACAGGGGTACACTGAAGCTTTCTTT.